This entry describes one T cell receptor beta chain. Its specificity is unknown. The sort gate was single viable CD3+CD4+CD8-CD45RO+ cells for memory CD4+ T cells. Serostatus was set by detecting CMV pp150, pp28, p38, p52 IgG. CD4+ T cells were isolated by positive magnetic selection. Germline CDR1 and CDR2: GTSNPN and SVGIG (reference sequence). The CDR3 consists of 16 residues. The germline V and J ends were trimmed by 3 bases and 3 bases, with 18 bases remaining between them. This sample was included in a study of memory CD4+ T cells and cytomegalovirus serostatus. General study points: CD4+ memory repertoires contained about two fifths of the roughly 160 reported CMV TCRbeta sequences.

Sequenced by immunoSEQ multiplex PCR; TCRdb stores in-frame clones only, minus some. The sample yields about 82,000 clones, approximately 84% seen once. Sequenced material: memory CD4+ T cells from blood. The V and J genes are TRBV30 and TRBJ1-3; a possible D gene is TRBD1 (6 bases). This clonotype was sampled from an adult in good health and CMV-seronegative. CDR3 nucleotides: TGTGCCTGGAGGGGAGTCTACAGGGCGGTTGGAAACACCATATATTTT. It yields the protein CAWRGVYRAVGNTIYF.